Listed below are T cell receptor beta chains from one sample, sequenced in a study of shared clonotypes between healthy human individuals. Clones were read by immunoSEQ multiplex PCR, and TCRdb kept only the in-frame ones, dropping some. Of roughly 1 million clones in the sample, approximately 80% were seen once. Sequencing was performed on memory CD4+ T cells from PBMCs. These receptors were obtained from a man younger than 35 in good health. Some clones in this sample may be carry-over from other donors' samples. Each CDR3 is given with its conserved first and last residue. The order of the fields is J gene, D gene, V gene, CDR3 DNA, CDR3 protein. D genes are given only for firm matches.

TRBJ1-1,NA,TRBV5-4,TGTGCCAGCAGCAACCAGGGTAGGTACACTGAAGCTTTCTTT,CASSNQGRYTEAFF
TRBJ2-7,TRBD2,TRBV5-8,TGTGCCAGCAGCTTGGCGGAGGGAGGGACCTACGAGCAGTACTTC,CASSLAEGGTYEQYF
TRBJ2-7,NA,TRBV18,TGTGCCAGCTCACCACGGTCGTTCCGACCCGGCGAGCAGTACTTC,CASSPRSFRPGEQYF
TRBJ1-5,TRBD1,TRBV5-1,TGCGCCGGCAGCCTTCGACAGGGGGATCAGCCCCAGCATTTT,CAGSLRQGDQPQHF
TRBJ2-7,NA,TRBV28,TGTGCCAGCAGTTTGGGGGAGTCCGGCTCCTACGAGCAGTACTTC,CASSLGESGSYEQYF
TRBJ2-1,TRBD2,TRBV5-6,TGTGCCAGCAGGCCGACTAGCGGGAGTTACAATGAGCAGTTCTTC,CASRPTSGSYNEQFF
TRBJ1-1,NA,TRBV19,TGTGCCAGTAGTATAGGGGTAGGGCAGGGGAGGTTCGAAAACACTGAAGCTTTCTTT,CASSIGVGQGRFENTEAFF
TRBJ2-2,NA,TRBV7-9,TGTGCCAGCAGCTTAGTAGGGGCCTTGAACACCGGGGAGCTGTTTTTT,CASSLVGALNTGELFF
TRBJ1-2,NA,TRBV11-2,TGTGCCAGCAGCCCAGGGGTACGCTATGGCTACACCTTC,CASSPGVRYGYTF
TRBJ2-1,TRBD2,TRBV29-1,TGCAGCGTTGAAGGGCTAGCGGGAGGGGAGCAGTTCTTC,CSVEGLAGGEQFF
TRBJ2-7,NA,TRBV4-2,TGTGCCAGCAGCCAATTCCCTGGGGGGGAGCAGTACTTC,CASSQFPGGEQYF
TRBJ2-1,TRBD1,TRBV6-6,TGTGCCACTACGGCTCCGGGACAGCGCTACAATGAGCAGTTCTTC,CATTAPGQRYNEQFF